These T cell receptor beta chains were read from a single sample in a study of blood T cell repertoires in COVID-19. Data came from immunoSEQ multiplex PCR; TCRdb stores just in-frame clones and leaves some out. The sample consists of around 200,000 clones, around 84% of them appearing once. Sequenced material: peripheral blood. Receptors originate from a woman in her 70s with COVID-19, enrolled during active disease. Both conserved end residues are part of each CDR3. The D gene is left open where the match is weak. Where a row states a size, it is once, few, many or the class of an expanded clone; other rows omit it.

V	D	size	J	length	DNA	CDR3
TRBV18	.	.	TRBJ1-2	14	TGTGCCAGCTCACAACAGGGTCAAGGGGTCGGCTACACCTTC	CASSQQGQGVGYTF
TRBV4-2	.	.	TRBJ1-4	16	TGTGCCAGCAGGTCTTCGGAGACTGCAACTAATGAAAAACTGTTTTTT	CASRSSETATNEKLFF
TRBV5-6	.	few	TRBJ1-1	14	TGTGCCAGCAGCTTGTTTCTACGGGACACTGAAGCTTTCTTT	CASSLFLRDTEAFF
TRBV20-1	.	.	TRBJ2-7	10	TGCAGTGCTAGATACTACGAGCAGTACTTC	CSARYYEQYF
TRBV30	.	.	TRBJ1-1	13	TGTGCCTGGGGCTTAAACAGGAACACTGAAGCTTTCTTT	CAWGLNRNTEAFF
TRBV11-2	.	.	TRBJ1-5	14	TGTGCCAGCAGCTCCCGAGGGGAGGATCAGCCCCAGCATTTT	CASSSRGEDQPQHF
TRBV5-8	.	.	TRBJ2-2	17	TGTGCCAGCAGGCGGGGATTTAGCGTCGCGAACACCGGGGAGCTGTTTTTT	CASRRGFSVANTGELFF
TRBV2	TRBD1	once	TRBJ2-5	17	TGTGCCAGCGTGGGGGTTTACCGGGACAGAGGGTATGGGACCCAGTACTTC	CASVGVYRDRGYGTQYF
TRBV3-1/TRBV3-2	TRBD1	.	TRBJ1-1	23	TGTGCCAGCAGCCGGGACAGGGGGATTTCCTTTATCCCTCCACTCCTCCCGGACACTGAAGCTTTCTTT	CASSRDRGISFIPPLLPDTEAFF
TRBV11-2	.	.	TRBJ1-3	18	TGTGCCAGCAGCTTAGGGGGGCTTACAAGACTCTCTGGAAACACCATATATTTT	CASSLGGLTRLSGNTIYF
TRBV5-5	.	.	TRBJ1-4	16	TGTGCCAGCAGCTTGGGGACGGGGTCGGCTAGGGAAAAACTGTTTTTT	CASSLGTGSAREKLFF
TRBV2	.	.	TRBJ1-2	14	TGTGCCATCTCAGGGTGGGCGGGGGCTGGAGGCTACACCTTC	CAISGWAGAGGYTF
TRBV12-3/TRBV12-4	TRBD1	few	TRBJ1-5	13	TGTGCCAGCACGACAGGGAACAATCAGCCCCAGCATTTT	CASTTGNNQPQHF
TRBV5-6	.	.	TRBJ2-1	13	TGTGCCAGCAGCACCCAAGGGGATAATGAGCAGTTCTTC	CASSTQGDNEQFF
TRBV10-3	TRBD2	.	TRBJ2-5	15	TGTGCCATCAGTGAGGCCTCGGGGGGTCGCGAGACCCAGTACTTC	CAISEASGGRETQYF
TRBV2	TRBD1	once	TRBJ2-7	14	TGTGCCAGCAGAATCGGGACAGGGGTTTACGAGCAGTACTTC	CASRIGTGVYEQYF
TRBV28	.	.	TRBJ2-1	16	TGTGCCAGCAGTCCTCACTTGCCGAGCTCCTACAATGAGCAGTTCTTC	CASSPHLPSSYNEQFF
TRBV19	.	.	TRBJ2-1	11	TGTGCCAGTAGTGCGGTTGAGGAGCAGTTCTTC	CASSAVEEQFF
TRBV28	.	once	TRBJ1-6	16	TGTGCCAGCAGTTCCCTCCCAGCACAGTCACATTCACCCCTCCACTTT	CASSSLPAQSHSPLHF
TRBV5-8	.	.	TRBJ1-3	14	TGTGCCAGCAGCGCCGGGTACTCTGGAAACACCATATATTTT	CASSAGYSGNTIYF
TRBV4-2	.	.	TRBJ1-2	16	TGTGCCAGCAGCCAAGATACCCGTTTAGAGGACTATGGCTACACCTTC	CASSQDTRLEDYGYTF
TRBV4-2	.	.	TRBJ2-5	15	TGTGCCAGCAGCCAAGAATCGGAGCGGACCCACCCACAGTACTTC	CASSQESERTHPQYF
TRBV2	.	.	TRBJ2-1	15	TGTGCCAGCAGTCTACAACAGGGACCGTACAATGAGCAGTTCTTC	CASSLQQGPYNEQFF
TRBV18	.	.	TRBJ2-3	12	TGTGCCAGCGAGGGGGGGGCAGATACGCAGTATTTT	CASEGGADTQYF
TRBV6-6	TRBD2	.	TRBJ2-7	13	TGTGCCAGCAGTTTAGCGGGCTCCTACGAGCAGTACTTC	CASSLAGSYEQYF
TRBV6-1	TRBD1	.	TRBJ1-5	15	TGTGCCAGCAGTGATTCGACAGGGCTGGGTCAGCCCCAGCATTTT	CASSDSTGLGQPQHF
TRBV5-1	.	.	TRBJ1-1	12	TGCGCCAGCAGCTTGAAGGGGTCTGAAGCTTTCTTT	CASSLKGSEAFF
TRBV19	TRBD1	few	TRBJ2-3	16	TGTGCCAGTAGTATCAGGGACAGCAATTACACAGATACGCAGTATTTT	CASSIRDSNYTDTQYF
TRBV5-5	.	once	TRBJ1-1	13	TGTGCCAGCAGGGGCACACCCGACACTGAAGCTTTCTTT	CASRGTPDTEAFF
TRBV7-9	.	.	TRBJ2-7	15	TGTGCCAGCAGCCCCAGACAGGTAACCCTCTACGAGCAGTACTTC	CASSPRQVTLYEQYF
TRBV6-2/TRBV6-3	.	.	TRBJ1-5	16	TGTGCCAGCAGCCCTAGTGGCCCTTATAGCAATCAGCCCCAGCATTTT	CASSPSGPYSNQPQHF
TRBV6-5	TRBD1	few	TRBJ1-1	15	TGTGCCAGCAGTTACCCCTTGGACAGGGCCACTGAAGCTTTCTTT	CASSYPLDRATEAFF
TRBV18	.	.	TRBJ1-2	16	TGTGCCAGCTCACCATCCACTCTTTGGGAAGGGAGTGGCTACACCTTC	CASSPSTLWEGSGYTF
TRBV2	TRBD1	.	TRBJ1-2	13	TGTGCCAGCAAGGCGGACAGGGGATATGGCTACACCTTC	CASKADRGYGYTF
TRBV19	.	.	TRBJ2-2	16	TGTGCTACTAGTATCCTGGACAGAGGAACGGGTGGGGAGCTGTTTTTT	CATSILDRGTGGELFF
TRBV11-2	TRBD2	.	TRBJ2-3	16	TGTGCCAGCAGCTTAAGGTCTAGCGGGAGGGCAGATACGCAGTATTTT	CASSLRSSGRADTQYF
TRBV27	.	.	TRBJ2-6	16	TGTGCCAGCAGAACAAGGGGCGCAACTGGGGCCAACGTCCTGACTTTC	CASRTRGATGANVLTF
TRBV2	.	.	TRBJ2-5	13	TGTGCCAGCAGCCGACAGCTTCAAGAGACCCAGTACTTC	CASSRQLQETQYF
TRBV19	.	.	TRBJ1-2	15	TGTGCCAGTAGTAAGTCATGGGAGGATTCCTATGGCTACACCTTC	CASSKSWEDSYGYTF
TRBV12-3/TRBV12-4	.	.	TRBJ1-1	13	TGTGCCAGCAGTTTAAAGCAGAACACTGAAGCTTTCTTT	CASSLKQNTEAFF
TRBV7-3	.	.	TRBJ2-5	14	TGTGCCAGCAGCTTGTTAGGGGGAGAACAGACCCAGTACTTC	CASSLLGGEQTQYF
TRBV18	.	.	TRBJ2-2	13	TGTGCCAGCTCACCGCAAGCCACCGGGGAGCTGTTTTTT	CASSPQATGELFF
TRBV27	TRBD1	.	TRBJ1-2	16	TGTGCCAGCAGTGCCCAACAGGGGGCACCTAACTATGGCTACACCTTC	CASSAQQGAPNYGYTF